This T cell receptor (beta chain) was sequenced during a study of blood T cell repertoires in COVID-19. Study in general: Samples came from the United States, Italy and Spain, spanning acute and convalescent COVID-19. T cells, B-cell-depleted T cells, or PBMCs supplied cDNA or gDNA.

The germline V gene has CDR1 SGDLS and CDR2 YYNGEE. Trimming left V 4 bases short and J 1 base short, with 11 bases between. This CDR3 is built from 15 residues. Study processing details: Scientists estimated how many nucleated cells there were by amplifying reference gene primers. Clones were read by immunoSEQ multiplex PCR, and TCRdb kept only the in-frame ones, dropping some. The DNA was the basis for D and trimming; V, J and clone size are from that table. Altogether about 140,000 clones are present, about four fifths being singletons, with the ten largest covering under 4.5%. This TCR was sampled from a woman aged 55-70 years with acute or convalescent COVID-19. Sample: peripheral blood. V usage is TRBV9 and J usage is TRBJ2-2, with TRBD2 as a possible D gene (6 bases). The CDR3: CASSIGTVNTGELFF. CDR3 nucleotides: TGTGCCAGCAGCATTGGGACTGTGAACACCGGGGAGCTGTTTTTT.